This TCR beta chain was identified in a study of T cell responses to AZD1222 COVID-19 vaccine. Study summary: Second-dose intervals of approximately 4 or approximately 12 weeks were pooled. Study-level results: Increased Spike-specific TCR breadth and depth were observed after two AZD1222 doses. Repertoire collection took place solely once the T cell response had peaked. There were mostly white British donors and more females than males, and clonal diversity was possibly underestimated.

The CDR3 has 14 amino acids. Looked up from germline, CDR1 is SGHNT and CDR2 is YYREEE (reference sequence). V lost 4 bases, J lost 4 bases, and 7 bases stayed unmatched. Profiling relied on immunoSEQ multiplex PCR, and the TCRdb table lists in-frame clones only, not all of them. The table has 90,000 to 110,000 clones, around 90% seen once; the top ten hold approximately 5.5%. As concerns this clone: Its target is not known.

The TCR comes from an adult in good health. The sequencing used peripheral blood, collected on day 0 of AZD1222 vaccination. The chain couples TRBV5-4 to TRBJ2-5; 7 bases line up with TRBD1. CDR3 sequence: CASSREGAGETQYF. The CDR3 DNA reads TGTGCCAGCAGCCGAGAGGGGGCCGGAGAGACCCAGTACTTC.